The T cell receptor beta chain under discussion was sequenced for a study of blood T cell repertoires in COVID-19. The wider study: Sources were T cells, B-cell-depleted T cells, or PBMCs; the material itself was cDNA or gDNA.

Original processing notes: Researchers report that nucleated cell counts were estimated from reference gene primer amplification. Sequenced by immunoSEQ multiplex PCR; TCRdb stores in-frame clones only, minus some. The DNA was the basis for D and trimming; V, J and clone size are from that table. This table has approximately 31,000 clones, about 82% appearing once. Germline V lookup: CDR1 SGHRS, CDR2 YFSETQ. With V trimmed by 4 bases and J by 3 bases, 6 bases remained unmatched. The CDR3 extends over 15 amino acids. This TCR was sampled from a man older than 75 with active COVID-19. The source material was peripheral blood. The chain uses TRBV5-1 and TRBJ1-4; 7 bases map to TRBD1. CDR3 protein: CASSQTGAPNEKLFF. As DNA, the CDR3 is TGCGCCAGCAGCCAAACAGGGGCCCCTAATGAAAAACTGTTTTTT.